Below, one TCR beta chain is given with its context. This specimen belongs to a study of shared clonotypes between healthy human individuals. Each sorted subset replicate got 200 ng genomic DNA, 30,000 or so genomes. The authors' processing: As immunoSEQ supplied junction-only sequences (without quality scores), filtering differed. Using immunoSEQ multiplex PCR, the repertoire was profiled, and TCRdb retains in-frame clones only, with some absent. V, J and clone size were drawn from that table, and D and trimming were deduced from the DNA. The sample consists of some 2,000,000 clones, about 94% of them appearing once. The J segment lost 4 bases and the V segment lost 0 bases, leaving 17 bases of the junction unmatched. CDR3 length: 20 amino acids. Germline V gene lookup returns CDR1 LNHDA and CDR2 SQIVND (reference sequence).

The chain combines TRBV19 with TRBJ1-1; 10 bases are shared with TRBD1. The source of this sequence is a man aged 18 to 29 in good health. What was sequenced was naive CD4+ T cells sorted from blood. Noted subset: CD45RA+ positively selected. CDR3: CASSIDLKYVGTGERTEAFF. CDR3 DNA sequence: TGTGCCAGTAGTATAGACCTCAAGTATGTTGGGACAGGGGAACGCACTGAAGCTTTCTTT.